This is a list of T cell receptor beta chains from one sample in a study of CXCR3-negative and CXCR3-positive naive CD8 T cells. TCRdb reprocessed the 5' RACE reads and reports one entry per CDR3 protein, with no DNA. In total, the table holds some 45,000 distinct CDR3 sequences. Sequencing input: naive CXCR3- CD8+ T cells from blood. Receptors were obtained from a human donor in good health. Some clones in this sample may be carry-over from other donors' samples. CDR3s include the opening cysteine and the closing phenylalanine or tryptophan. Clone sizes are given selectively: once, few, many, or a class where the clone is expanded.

cdr3_aa: CSARERGGLNTEAFF; j_call: TRBJ1-1; v_call: TRBV20-1; clone_size: -
cdr3_aa: CASRWRASAGDEQFF; j_call: TRBJ2-1; v_call: TRBV7-8; clone_size: -
cdr3_aa: CASAGARNTEAFF; j_call: TRBJ1-1; v_call: TRBV25-1; clone_size: -
cdr3_aa: CASSLSWGPYEQYF; j_call: TRBJ2-7; v_call: TRBV28; clone_size: -
cdr3_aa: CASSQLQTGLADTQYF; j_call: TRBJ2-3; v_call: TRBV4-3; clone_size: medium-sized
cdr3_aa: CASSYSGRNNSPLHF; j_call: TRBJ1-6; v_call: TRBV6-2/TRBV6-3; clone_size: -
cdr3_aa: CSVGKGLTGEAFF; j_call: TRBJ1-1; v_call: TRBV29-1; clone_size: -
cdr3_aa: CSARAAGSYEQYF; j_call: TRBJ2-7; v_call: TRBV20-1; clone_size: -
cdr3_aa: CSARDPLGFEQFF; j_call: TRBJ2-1; v_call: TRBV20-1; clone_size: -
cdr3_aa: CASSLSPSSSYNEQFF; j_call: TRBJ2-1; v_call: TRBV7-3; clone_size: -
cdr3_aa: CASSLLRNTEAFF; j_call: TRBJ1-1; v_call: TRBV28; clone_size: -
cdr3_aa: CSARDFVRGNEQFF; j_call: TRBJ2-1; v_call: TRBV20-1; clone_size: -
cdr3_aa: CSVSSSQSYEQYF; j_call: TRBJ2-7; v_call: TRBV29-1; clone_size: -
cdr3_aa: CASLSGTGADYGYTF; j_call: TRBJ1-2; v_call: TRBV2; clone_size: -
cdr3_aa: CSARGEWETQYF; j_call: TRBJ2-5; v_call: TRBV20-1; clone_size: -
cdr3_aa: CSANIAGGVYEQYF; j_call: TRBJ2-7; v_call: TRBV29-1; clone_size: -
cdr3_aa: CASSLNPGVQETQYF; j_call: TRBJ2-5; v_call: TRBV7-8; clone_size: -
cdr3_aa: CAWSSGQGTGELFF; j_call: TRBJ2-2; v_call: TRBV30; clone_size: -
cdr3_aa: CASSFPQTGGDTDTQYF; j_call: TRBJ2-3; v_call: TRBV12-3/TRBV12-4; clone_size: -
cdr3_aa: CASNLGLAGTDTQYF; j_call: TRBJ2-3; v_call: TRBV7-2; clone_size: -
cdr3_aa: CASSLPTRTSGGDTQYF; j_call: TRBJ2-3; v_call: TRBV7-9; clone_size: medium-sized
cdr3_aa: CATSDVDSQEQFF; j_call: TRBJ2-1; v_call: TRBV24-1; clone_size: -
cdr3_aa: CASSFFPTVNTEAFF; j_call: TRBJ1-1; v_call: TRBV5-8; clone_size: medium-sized
cdr3_aa: CASSTTAGTANTGELFF; j_call: TRBJ2-2; v_call: TRBV28; clone_size: -
cdr3_aa: CATKAGTSGSSYEQYF; j_call: TRBJ2-7; v_call: TRBV10-3; clone_size: -
cdr3_aa: CSVEAEGNYEQYF; j_call: TRBJ2-7; v_call: TRBV29-1; clone_size: -
cdr3_aa: CASSRPNQPQHF; j_call: TRBJ1-5; v_call: TRBV12-3/TRBV12-4; clone_size: -
cdr3_aa: CASSPVASDTQYF; j_call: TRBJ2-3; v_call: TRBV7-9; clone_size: -
cdr3_aa: CASSSITEQYF; j_call: TRBJ2-7; v_call: TRBV28; clone_size: -
cdr3_aa: CSAPLGGPNNEQFF; j_call: TRBJ2-1; v_call: TRBV20-1; clone_size: -
cdr3_aa: CASNRDRVEETQYF; j_call: TRBJ2-5; v_call: TRBV7-8; clone_size: -
cdr3_aa: CASSPSSGGAGELFF; j_call: TRBJ2-2; v_call: TRBV5-1; clone_size: -
cdr3_aa: CASSFEGSNQPQHF; j_call: TRBJ1-5; v_call: TRBV12-3/TRBV12-4; clone_size: -
cdr3_aa: CASSTRFGDYEQYF; j_call: TRBJ2-7; v_call: TRBV7-2; clone_size: -
cdr3_aa: CASSQDPGETQYF; j_call: TRBJ2-5; v_call: TRBV14; clone_size: medium-sized
cdr3_aa: CASSSGTLGYNEQFF; j_call: TRBJ2-1; v_call: TRBV14; clone_size: -
cdr3_aa: CSVEMLGGGDEQFF; j_call: TRBJ2-1; v_call: TRBV29-1; clone_size: -
cdr3_aa: CASSLRPGTPSPNTGELFF; j_call: TRBJ2-2; v_call: TRBV18; clone_size: -
cdr3_aa: CASSDRTANEAFF; j_call: TRBJ1-1; v_call: TRBV25-1; clone_size: -
cdr3_aa: CSVEGGQGDQPQHF; j_call: TRBJ1-5; v_call: TRBV29-1; clone_size: -
cdr3_aa: CATSTVTGKKLFF; j_call: TRBJ1-4; v_call: TRBV15; clone_size: -
cdr3_aa: CSVEPAGQGVNEQFF; j_call: TRBJ2-1; v_call: TRBV29-1; clone_size: -
cdr3_aa: CASSRGVSSGNTIYF; j_call: TRBJ1-3; v_call: TRBV14; clone_size: -
cdr3_aa: CASSQETGGASNYGYTF; j_call: TRBJ1-2; v_call: TRBV4-3; clone_size: -
cdr3_aa: CASGVGGSYEQYF; j_call: TRBJ2-7; v_call: TRBV7-9; clone_size: -
cdr3_aa: CSSLTANTGELSF; j_call: TRBJ2-2; v_call: TRBV29-1; clone_size: -